Included here is one T cell receptor (beta chain) sequence, with context. This entry comes from a study of blood T cell repertoires in COVID-19. Study overall: Sites in the United States, Italy and Spain provided acute and convalescent COVID-19 samples. PBMCs, B-cell-depleted T cells, or T cells provided the cDNA or gDNA that made up the material.

In the original workflow: Reference gene primer amplification yielded estimated nucleated cell counts. The assay was immunoSEQ multiplex PCR, and TCRdb's table has in-frame clones only and misses some. That table supplies the V and J calls and clone size; D and trimming were determined from the DNA. This sample has some 21,000 clones, with approximately 84% found just once. Trimming pared 0 bases from V and 5 bases from J, leaving 5 bases between. The length of the CDR3 is 13 residues. CDR1 and CDR2 (germline): LNHDA, SQIVND (reference sequence). Input material: peripheral blood. The sequence was obtained from a man aged 35-49 years with acute or convalescent COVID-19. V is TRBV19 and J is TRBJ1-5, with D unclear. The CDR3: CASSIDSDQPQHF. For the CDR3, the DNA is TGTGCCAGTAGTATAGACAGTGATCAGCCCCAGCATTTT.